A selection of T cell receptor beta chains follows, all from one sample in a study of Tregs in tolerant kidney transplant recipients. Measured with immunoSEQ multiplex PCR; TCRdb has only the in-frame clones, and not every one. The sample consists of fewer than 55,000 clones, approximately 89% of them appearing once. Material: CD8+ T cells from blood (PBMCs), obtained 12 months after the transplant. The source is a human patient who received a combined kidney and bone marrow transplant. Some of the T cells may derive from the graft donor. Both conserved end residues are part of each CDR3. D genes are given only for firm matches. Only some rows state a clone size, as once, few, many or a class for expanded clones.

CDR3aa: CASSVAGGTGDYEQYF
CDR3nt: TGTGCCAGCAGCGTAGCTGGGGGGACAGGGGACTACGAGCAGTACTTC
d_gene: TRBD1
j_gene: TRBJ2-7
v_gene: TRBV9
abundance: -

CDR3aa: CASSLASSGGGNIQYF
CDR3nt: TGTGCCAGCAGCTTAGCGAGTTCAGGGGGCGGAAACATTCAGTACTTC
d_gene: TRBD1
j_gene: TRBJ2-4
v_gene: TRBV7-9
abundance: -

CDR3aa: CASSPYGQGVSGDTEAFF
CDR3nt: TGTGCCAGCAGCCCATACGGACAGGGGGTCTCGGGGGACACTGAAGCTTTCTTT
d_gene: TRBD1
j_gene: TRBJ1-1
v_gene: TRBV7-3
abundance: -

CDR3aa: CASSPETSGAYQTQYF
CDR3nt: TGTGCCAGCAGCCCTGAGACTAGCGGGGCCTATCAGACCCAGTACTTC
d_gene: TRBD2
j_gene: TRBJ2-5
v_gene: TRBV5-8
abundance: -

CDR3aa: CASNSSSANTGELFF
CDR3nt: TGTGCCAGCAACTCCTCCAGCGCAAACACCGGGGAGCTGTTTTTT
d_gene: -
j_gene: TRBJ2-2
v_gene: TRBV7-9
abundance: -

CDR3aa: CASSLAGGPGGFQPQHF
CDR3nt: TGTGCCAGCAGCTTGGCCGGCGGGCCAGGGGGCTTTCAGCCCCAGCATTTT
d_gene: TRBD1
j_gene: TRBJ1-5
v_gene: TRBV5-6
abundance: -

CDR3aa: CASSYLAGGNPVREQYF
CDR3nt: TGTGCCAGCAGCTACCTAGCGGGGGGGAACCCAGTACGCGAGCAGTACTTC
d_gene: TRBD2
j_gene: TRBJ2-7
v_gene: TRBV5-6
abundance: -

CDR3aa: CASLGLAGSDTQYF
CDR3nt: TGTGCCAGCCTCGGGCTAGCGGGGAGCGATACGCAGTATTTT
d_gene: TRBD2
j_gene: TRBJ2-3
v_gene: TRBV28
abundance: once

CDR3aa: CASSLDLAYNEQFF
CDR3nt: TGTGCCAGCAGCTTGGACTTAGCCTACAATGAGCAGTTCTTC
d_gene: -
j_gene: TRBJ2-1
v_gene: TRBV7-2
abundance: -

CDR3aa: CASSVGVGRETQYF
CDR3nt: TGTGCCAGCAGCGTAGGCGTGGGGCGAGAGACCCAGTACTTC
d_gene: -
j_gene: TRBJ2-5
v_gene: TRBV9
abundance: -

CDR3aa: CASRREIETDTQYF
CDR3nt: TGTGCCAGCAGGCGGGAGATTGAGACAGATACGCAGTATTTT
d_gene: TRBD2
j_gene: TRBJ2-3
v_gene: TRBV28
abundance: -

CDR3aa: CASSLTSGAGTDTQYF
CDR3nt: TGTGCCAGCAGCTTAACTAGCGGGGCAGGCACAGATACGCAGTATTTT
d_gene: TRBD2
j_gene: TRBJ2-3
v_gene: TRBV9
abundance: -

CDR3aa: CASSPPLPGDNSPLHF
CDR3nt: TGCGCCAGCAGCCCGCCCTTGCCCGGGGATAATTCACCCCTCCACTTT
d_gene: -
j_gene: TRBJ1-6
v_gene: TRBV5-1
abundance: -

CDR3aa: CASSLGGPGYEQYF
CDR3nt: TGTGCCAGCAGTTTGGGGGGGCCGGGGTACGAGCAGTACTTC
d_gene: -
j_gene: TRBJ2-7
v_gene: TRBV6-5
abundance: -

CDR3aa: CASSQVQGTQPQHF
CDR3nt: TGCGCCAGCAGCCAGGTACAGGGGACCCAGCCCCAGCATTTT
d_gene: TRBD1
j_gene: TRBJ1-5
v_gene: TRBV4-3
abundance: -

CDR3aa: CATSRDFTGYEQYF
CDR3nt: TGTGCCACCAGCAGAGATTTTACCGGTTACGAGCAGTACTTC
d_gene: -
j_gene: TRBJ2-7
v_gene: TRBV15
abundance: -

CDR3aa: CATLRLAGENEQFF
CDR3nt: TGTGCCACGCTTCGACTAGCGGGAGAAAATGAGCAGTTCTTC
d_gene: TRBD2
j_gene: TRBJ2-1
v_gene: TRBV6-5
abundance: -

CDR3aa: CASSSQGGNEQYF
CDR3nt: TGTGCCAGCAGCTCCCAGGGTGGGAACGAGCAGTACTTC
d_gene: -
j_gene: TRBJ2-7
v_gene: TRBV7-8
abundance: -

CDR3aa: CAWSVGGAEAFF
CDR3nt: TGTGCCTGGAGTGTAGGGGGAGCTGAAGCTTTCTTT
d_gene: -
j_gene: TRBJ1-1
v_gene: TRBV30
abundance: -

CDR3aa: CASSQEQGSNQPQHF
CDR3nt: TGTGCCAGCAGCCAAGAGCAGGGTAGCAATCAGCCCCAGCATTTT
d_gene: -
j_gene: TRBJ1-5
v_gene: TRBV4-2
abundance: once

CDR3aa: CASSLSGLSTEAFF
CDR3nt: TGTGCCAGCAGCTTATCAGGGTTGAGCACTGAAGCTTTCTTT
d_gene: -
j_gene: TRBJ1-1
v_gene: TRBV13
abundance: -

CDR3aa: CASSLEPSPGDEQFF
CDR3nt: TGTGCCAGCAGCTTGGAACCTAGTCCCGGGGATGAGCAGTTCTTC
d_gene: -
j_gene: TRBJ2-1
v_gene: TRBV5-6
abundance: -

CDR3aa: CAWNSELTGTGLYEQYF
CDR3nt: TGTGCCTGGAACTCAGAGCTAACCGGGACAGGGTTGTACGAGCAGTACTTC
d_gene: TRBD1
j_gene: TRBJ2-7
v_gene: TRBV30
abundance: -

CDR3aa: CASSYPGNPYNEQFF
CDR3nt: TGTGCCAGCAGTTACCCAGGGAACCCCTACAATGAGCAGTTCTTC
d_gene: -
j_gene: TRBJ2-1
v_gene: TRBV6-6
abundance: -

CDR3aa: CASSLIGGAYGYTF
CDR3nt: TGTGCCAGCAGTTTGATAGGGGGTGCCTATGGCTACACCTTC
d_gene: -
j_gene: TRBJ1-2
v_gene: TRBV27
abundance: -

CDR3aa: CASSDTDRVQPQHF
CDR3nt: TGTGCCAGCAGCGATACCGACAGGGTTCAGCCCCAGCATTTT
d_gene: TRBD1
j_gene: TRBJ1-5
v_gene: TRBV9
abundance: -

CDR3aa: CASSQEFRGFKGYTF
CDR3nt: TGCGCCAGCAGCCAAGAGTTCAGGGGTTTCAAAGGCTACACCTTC
d_gene: -
j_gene: TRBJ1-2
v_gene: TRBV4-3
abundance: -

CDR3aa: CASSQDGQGFYNEQFF
CDR3nt: TGCGCCAGCAGCCAAGATGGGCAGGGCTTCTACAATGAGCAGTTCTTC
d_gene: -
j_gene: TRBJ2-1
v_gene: TRBV4-3
abundance: -

CDR3aa: CASSLGTVNYGYTF
CDR3nt: TGTGCCAGCAGCTTGGGGACAGTTAACTATGGCTACACCTTC
d_gene: -
j_gene: TRBJ1-2
v_gene: TRBV5-6
abundance: -

CDR3aa: CASSSQGGYGYTF
CDR3nt: TGTGCCAGCAGTTCCCAGGGTGGCTATGGCTACACCTTC
d_gene: -
j_gene: TRBJ1-2
v_gene: TRBV28
abundance: -

CDR3aa: CASSSDGGGAKYGYTF
CDR3nt: TGTGCCAGCAGCTCAGACGGAGGGGGGGCAAAGTATGGCTACACCTTC
d_gene: -
j_gene: TRBJ1-2
v_gene: TRBV13
abundance: once

CDR3aa: CASSFLGRGPGLEQYF
CDR3nt: TGTGCCAGCAGTTTTTTGGGCCGGGGTCCGGGCTTAGAGCAGTACTTC
d_gene: -
j_gene: TRBJ2-7
v_gene: TRBV28
abundance: once

CDR3aa: CASRDSGQETQYF
CDR3nt: TGTGCCAGCCGGGACAGTGGGCAAGAGACCCAGTACTTC
d_gene: TRBD1
j_gene: TRBJ2-5
v_gene: TRBV27
abundance: -

CDR3aa: CASSHNVAGDTGELFF
CDR3nt: TGCGCCAGCAGCCATAACGTGGCGGGAGACACCGGGGAGCTGTTTTTT
d_gene: TRBD2
j_gene: TRBJ2-2
v_gene: TRBV4-3
abundance: once

CDR3aa: CASSLDRRSSGANVLTF
CDR3nt: TGTGCCAGCAGCCTAGACAGGCGTAGCTCTGGGGCCAACGTCCTGACTTTC
d_gene: -
j_gene: TRBJ2-6
v_gene: TRBV7-9
abundance: -

CDR3aa: CASSELREYGDTQYF
CDR3nt: TGTGCCAGCAGCGAACTGCGGGAGTACGGGGATACGCAGTATTTT
d_gene: TRBD2
j_gene: TRBJ2-3
v_gene: TRBV9
abundance: -

CDR3aa: CASSIGRNEKLFF
CDR3nt: TGTGCCAGTAGTATAGGCAGGAATGAAAAACTGTTTTTT
d_gene: -
j_gene: TRBJ1-4
v_gene: TRBV19
abundance: -

CDR3aa: CASRISGGATDTQYF
CDR3nt: TGTGCCAGCAGAATAAGCGGGGGGGCAACAGATACGCAGTATTTT
d_gene: TRBD2
j_gene: TRBJ2-3
v_gene: TRBV2
abundance: -

CDR3aa: CASSQDRRQGESNYGYTF
CDR3nt: TGCGCCAGCAGCCAAGATCGAAGACAGGGAGAGAGTAACTATGGCTACACCTTC
d_gene: TRBD1
j_gene: TRBJ1-2
v_gene: TRBV4-1
abundance: -

CDR3aa: CASSLVTASNTEAFF
CDR3nt: TGTGCCAGCAGCTTAGTGACAGCTTCGAACACTGAAGCTTTCTTT
d_gene: -
j_gene: TRBJ1-1
v_gene: TRBV7-2
abundance: -

CDR3aa: CASSLIDSRREQYF
CDR3nt: TGTGCCAGCAGCTTAATCGACAGTCGCCGCGAGCAGTACTTC
d_gene: -
j_gene: TRBJ2-7
v_gene: TRBV7-6
abundance: -

CDR3aa: CASTIPGFSAEAFF
CDR3nt: TGTGCCAGCACTATTCCGGGTTTTAGCGCTGAAGCTTTCTTT
d_gene: -
j_gene: TRBJ1-1
v_gene: TRBV2
abundance: -

CDR3aa: CASSDNRVTSTDTQYF
CDR3nt: TGTGCCAGCAGCGATAATCGGGTGACTAGCACAGATACGCAGTATTTT
d_gene: -
j_gene: TRBJ2-3
v_gene: TRBV9
abundance: -

CDR3aa: CASSSSRGYTEAFF
CDR3nt: TGTGCCAGCAGTTCGAGCAGGGGCTATACTGAAGCTTTCTTT
d_gene: -
j_gene: TRBJ1-1
v_gene: TRBV25-1
abundance: -

CDR3aa: CASSIFGEGNQPQHF
CDR3nt: TGTGCCAGTAGTATTTTTGGTGAGGGCAATCAGCCCCAGCATTTT
d_gene: -
j_gene: TRBJ1-5
v_gene: TRBV19
abundance: once

CDR3aa: CASSSFPGQGNQPQHF
CDR3nt: TGTGCCAGTAGTTCCTTTCCGGGACAGGGGAATCAGCCCCAGCATTTT
d_gene: TRBD1
j_gene: TRBJ1-5
v_gene: TRBV19
abundance: -

CDR3aa: CASSYASGGWADTQYF
CDR3nt: TGCGCCAGCAGTTACGCCTCGGGGGGTTGGGCAGATACGCAGTATTTT
d_gene: TRBD2
j_gene: TRBJ2-3
v_gene: TRBV5-1
abundance: -

CDR3aa: CSLSWLAGGNEQFF
CDR3nt: TGCAGCCTAAGTTGGCTAGCGGGAGGAAATGAGCAGTTCTTC
d_gene: TRBD2
j_gene: TRBJ2-1
v_gene: TRBV29-1
abundance: many

CDR3aa: CASSRLAGVTYEQYF
CDR3nt: TGTGCCAGCAGCCGCCTAGCGGGAGTGACCTACGAGCAGTACTTC
d_gene: TRBD2
j_gene: TRBJ2-7
v_gene: TRBV7-3
abundance: -

CDR3aa: CASSWRTGYEPYF
CDR3nt: TGTGCCAGCAGTTGGAGGACGGGCTACGAGCCGTACTTC
d_gene: -
j_gene: TRBJ2-7
v_gene: TRBV27
abundance: -